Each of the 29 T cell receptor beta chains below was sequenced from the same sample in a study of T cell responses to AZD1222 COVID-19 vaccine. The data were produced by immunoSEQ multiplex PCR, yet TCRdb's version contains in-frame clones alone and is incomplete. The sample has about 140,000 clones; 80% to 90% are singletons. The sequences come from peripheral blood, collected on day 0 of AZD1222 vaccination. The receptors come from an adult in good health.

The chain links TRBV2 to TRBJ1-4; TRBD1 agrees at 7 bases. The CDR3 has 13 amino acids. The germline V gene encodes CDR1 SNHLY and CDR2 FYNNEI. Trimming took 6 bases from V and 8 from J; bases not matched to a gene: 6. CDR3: CASRSDRAEKLFF. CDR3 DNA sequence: TGTGCCAGCAGGAGCGACAGGGCCGAAAAACTGTTTTTT.

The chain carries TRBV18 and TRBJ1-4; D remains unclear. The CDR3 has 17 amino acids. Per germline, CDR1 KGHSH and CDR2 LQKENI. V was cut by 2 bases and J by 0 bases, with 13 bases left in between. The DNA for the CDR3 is TGTGCCAGCTCACCAGCACAGCTAAAAGCAACTAATGAAAAACTGTTTTTT. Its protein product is CASSPAQLKATNEKLFF. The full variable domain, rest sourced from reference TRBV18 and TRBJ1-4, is NAGVMQNPRHLVRRRGQEARLRCSPMKGHSHVYWYRQLPEEGLKFMVYLQKENIIDESGMPKERFSAEFPKEGPSILRIQQVVRGDSAAYFCASSPAQLKATNEKLFFGSGTQLSVL.

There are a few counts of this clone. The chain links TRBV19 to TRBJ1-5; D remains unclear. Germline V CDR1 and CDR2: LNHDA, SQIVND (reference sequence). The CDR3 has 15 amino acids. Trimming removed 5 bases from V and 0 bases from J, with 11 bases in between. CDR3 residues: CASSPRQYSNQPQHF. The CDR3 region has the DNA TGTGCCAGTAGTCCCCGGCAATATAGCAATCAGCCCCAGCATTTT.

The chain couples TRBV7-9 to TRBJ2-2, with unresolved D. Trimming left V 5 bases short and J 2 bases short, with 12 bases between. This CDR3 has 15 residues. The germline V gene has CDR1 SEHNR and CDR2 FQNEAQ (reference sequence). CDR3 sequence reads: CASSDPMGNTGELFF. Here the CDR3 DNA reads TGTGCCAGCAGCGATCCCATGGGCAACACCGGGGAGCTGTTTTTT.

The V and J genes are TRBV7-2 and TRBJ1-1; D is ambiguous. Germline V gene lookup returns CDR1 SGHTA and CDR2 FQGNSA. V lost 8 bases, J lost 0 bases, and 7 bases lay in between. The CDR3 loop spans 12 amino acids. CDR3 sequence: CASGVMNTEAFF. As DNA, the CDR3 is TGTGCCAGCGGGGTCATGAACACTGAAGCTTTCTTT.

CDR3 sequence: CSAPPSENSNQPQHF. The DNA for the CDR3 is TGCAGCGCCCCCCCGTCCGAAAATAGCAATCAGCCCCAGCATTTT. This rearrangement joins TRBV29-1 to TRBJ1-5; no firm D call. Between the trimmed V and J ends, which lost 7 bases and 0 bases, there was a span of 16 bases. This CDR3 contains 15 residues. Germline V gives CDR1 SQVTM, CDR2 ANQGSEA.

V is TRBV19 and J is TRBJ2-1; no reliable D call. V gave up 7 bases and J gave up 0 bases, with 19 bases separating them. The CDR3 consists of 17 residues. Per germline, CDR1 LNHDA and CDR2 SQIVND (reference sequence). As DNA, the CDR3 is TGTGCCAGTACTCTCTATGGCCCGCAGAGCTCCTACAATGAGCAGTTCTTC. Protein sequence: CASTLYGPQSSYNEQFF.

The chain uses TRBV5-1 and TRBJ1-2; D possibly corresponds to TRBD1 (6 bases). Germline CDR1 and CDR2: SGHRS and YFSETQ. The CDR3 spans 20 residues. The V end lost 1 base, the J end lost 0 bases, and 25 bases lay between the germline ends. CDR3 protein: CASSLRGAQGSVGPNYGYTF. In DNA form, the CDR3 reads TGCGCCAGCAGCTTGAGGGGGGCCCAAGGAAGCGTAGGACCTAACTATGGCTACACCTTC.

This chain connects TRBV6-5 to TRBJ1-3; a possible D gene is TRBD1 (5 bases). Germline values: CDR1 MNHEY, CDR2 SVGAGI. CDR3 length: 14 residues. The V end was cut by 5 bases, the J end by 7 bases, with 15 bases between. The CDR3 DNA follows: TGTGCCAGCAGTCTCCAGGGACTCGGGAACACCATATATTTT. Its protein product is CASSLQGLGNTIYF.

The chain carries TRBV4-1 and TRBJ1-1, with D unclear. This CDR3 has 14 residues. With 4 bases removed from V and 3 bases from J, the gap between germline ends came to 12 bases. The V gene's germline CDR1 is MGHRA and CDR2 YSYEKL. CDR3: CASSPPNDYTEAFF. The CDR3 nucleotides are TGCGCCAGCAGCCCCCCAAACGACTACACTGAAGCTTTCTTT.

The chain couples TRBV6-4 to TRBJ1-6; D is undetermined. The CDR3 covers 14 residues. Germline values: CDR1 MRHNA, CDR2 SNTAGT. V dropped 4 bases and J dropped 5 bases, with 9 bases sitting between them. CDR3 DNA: TGTGCCAGCAGTGCGAATCAGAATAATTCACCCCTCCACTTT. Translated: CASSANQNNSPLHF.

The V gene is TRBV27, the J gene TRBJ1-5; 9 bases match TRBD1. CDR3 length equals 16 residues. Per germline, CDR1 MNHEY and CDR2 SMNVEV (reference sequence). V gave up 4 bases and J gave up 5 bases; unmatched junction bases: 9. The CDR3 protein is CASSYYGTGRHQPQHF. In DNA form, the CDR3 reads TGTGCCAGCAGTTACTACGGGACAGGGAGACATCAGCCCCAGCATTTT.

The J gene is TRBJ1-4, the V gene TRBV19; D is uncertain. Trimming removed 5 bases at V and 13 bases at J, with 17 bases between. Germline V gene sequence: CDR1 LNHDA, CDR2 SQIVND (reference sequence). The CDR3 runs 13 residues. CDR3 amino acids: CASSPRTVGRLFF. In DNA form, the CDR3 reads TGTGCCAGTAGTCCGCGGACTGTGGGGAGACTGTTTTTT.

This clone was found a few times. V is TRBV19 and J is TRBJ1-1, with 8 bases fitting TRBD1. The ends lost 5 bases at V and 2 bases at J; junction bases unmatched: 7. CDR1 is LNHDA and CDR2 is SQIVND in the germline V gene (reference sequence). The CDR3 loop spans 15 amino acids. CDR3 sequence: CASSFDRGGNTEAFF. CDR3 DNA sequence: TGTGCCAGTAGTTTTGACAGGGGAGGAAACACTGAAGCTTTCTTT.

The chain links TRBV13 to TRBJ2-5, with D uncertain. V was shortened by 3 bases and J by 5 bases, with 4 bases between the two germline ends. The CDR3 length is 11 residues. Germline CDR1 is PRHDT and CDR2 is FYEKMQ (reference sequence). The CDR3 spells CASSFGETQYF. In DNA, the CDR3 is TGTGCCAGCAGCTTCGGGGAGACCCAGTACTTC.

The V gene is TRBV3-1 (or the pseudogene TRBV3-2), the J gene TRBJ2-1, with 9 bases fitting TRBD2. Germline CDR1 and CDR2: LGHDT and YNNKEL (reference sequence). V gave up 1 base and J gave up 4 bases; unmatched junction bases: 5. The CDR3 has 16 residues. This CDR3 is CASSQGVSGGYNEQFF. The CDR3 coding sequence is TGTGCCAGCAGCCAAGGGGTTAGCGGGGGTTACAATGAGCAGTTCTTC.

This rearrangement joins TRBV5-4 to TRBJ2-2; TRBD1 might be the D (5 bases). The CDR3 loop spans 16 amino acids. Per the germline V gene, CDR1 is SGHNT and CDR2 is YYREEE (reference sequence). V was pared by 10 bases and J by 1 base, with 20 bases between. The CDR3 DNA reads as TGTGCCGGACACGTCTCCGGCAGAAAGAACACCGGGGAGCTGTTTTTT. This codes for CAGHVSGRKNTGELFF.

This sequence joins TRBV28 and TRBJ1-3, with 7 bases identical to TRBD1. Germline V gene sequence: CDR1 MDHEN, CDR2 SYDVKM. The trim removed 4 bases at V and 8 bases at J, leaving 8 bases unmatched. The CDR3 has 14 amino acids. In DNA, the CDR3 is TGTGCCAGCAGTTCCTCTGCCAGGGGGTACACCATATATTTT. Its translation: CASSSSARGYTIYF.

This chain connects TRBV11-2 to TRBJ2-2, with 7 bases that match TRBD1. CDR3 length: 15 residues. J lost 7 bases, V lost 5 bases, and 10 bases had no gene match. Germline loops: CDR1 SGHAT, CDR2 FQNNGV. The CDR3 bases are TGTGCCAGCAGCGCCACAGGGGCTCCTAGCGGGGAGCTGTTTTTT. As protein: CASSATGAPSGELFF.

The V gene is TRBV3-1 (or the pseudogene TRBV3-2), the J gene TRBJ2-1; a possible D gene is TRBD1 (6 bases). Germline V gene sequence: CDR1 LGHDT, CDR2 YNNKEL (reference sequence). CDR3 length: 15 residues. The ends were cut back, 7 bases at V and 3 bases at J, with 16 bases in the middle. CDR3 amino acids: CASTAPGQLYNEQFF. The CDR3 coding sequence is TGTGCCAGCACGGCCCCGGGACAACTCTACAATGAGCAGTTCTTC.

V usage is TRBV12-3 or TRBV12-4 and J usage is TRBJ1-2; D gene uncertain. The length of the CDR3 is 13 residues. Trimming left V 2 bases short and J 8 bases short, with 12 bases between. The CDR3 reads CASSLTVQEGYTF. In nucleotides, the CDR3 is TGTGCCAGCAGTTTAACGGTCCAGGAGGGCTACACCTTC.

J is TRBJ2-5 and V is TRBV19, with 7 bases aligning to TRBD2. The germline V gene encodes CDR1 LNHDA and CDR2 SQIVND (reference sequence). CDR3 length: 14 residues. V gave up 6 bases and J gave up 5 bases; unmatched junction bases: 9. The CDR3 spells CASRERGRSETQYF. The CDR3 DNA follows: TGTGCCAGTAGGGAGCGGGGTCGATCTGAGACCCAGTACTTC.

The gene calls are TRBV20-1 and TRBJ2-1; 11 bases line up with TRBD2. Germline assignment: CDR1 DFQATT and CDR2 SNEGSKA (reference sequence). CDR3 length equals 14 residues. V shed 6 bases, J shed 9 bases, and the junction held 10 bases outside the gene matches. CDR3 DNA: TGCAGTGCAAGTACTAGCGGGGGAAGAAGTGAGCAGTTCTTC. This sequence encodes CSASTSGGRSEQFF.

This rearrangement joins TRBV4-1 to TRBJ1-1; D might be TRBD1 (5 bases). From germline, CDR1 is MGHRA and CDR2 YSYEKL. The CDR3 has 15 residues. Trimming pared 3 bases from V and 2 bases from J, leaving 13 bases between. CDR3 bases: TGCGCCAGCAGCCACCCGACAGTGAGAAACACTGAAGCTTTCTTT. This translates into CASSHPTVRNTEAFF.

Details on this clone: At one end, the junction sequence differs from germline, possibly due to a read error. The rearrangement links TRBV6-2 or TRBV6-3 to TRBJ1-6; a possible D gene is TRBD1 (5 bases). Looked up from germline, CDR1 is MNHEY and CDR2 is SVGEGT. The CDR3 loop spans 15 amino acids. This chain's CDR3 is CASSDSGTGNSPLHF. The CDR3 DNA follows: TGTGCCAGCAGTGACTCCGGGACGGGGAATTCACCCCTCCACTTT.

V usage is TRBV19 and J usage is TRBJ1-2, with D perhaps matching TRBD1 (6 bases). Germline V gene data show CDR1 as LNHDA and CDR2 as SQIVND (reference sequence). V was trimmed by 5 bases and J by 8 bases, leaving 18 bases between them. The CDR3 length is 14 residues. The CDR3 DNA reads TGTGCCAGTAGTGAGTCCTACAGGGTCGGCGGCTACACCTTC. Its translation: CASSESYRVGGYTF. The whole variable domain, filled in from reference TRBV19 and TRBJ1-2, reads DGGITQSPKYLFRKEGQNVTLSCEQNLNHDAMYWYRQDPGQGLRLIYYSQIVNDFQKGDIAEGYSVSREKKESFPLTVTSAQKNPTAFYLCASSESYRVGGYTFGSGTRLTVV.

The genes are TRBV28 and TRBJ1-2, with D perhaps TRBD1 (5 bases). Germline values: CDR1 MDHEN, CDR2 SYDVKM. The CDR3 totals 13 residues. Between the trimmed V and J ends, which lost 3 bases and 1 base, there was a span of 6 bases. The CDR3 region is CASSFDSNYGYTF. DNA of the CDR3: TGTGCCAGCAGTTTCGACAGTAACTATGGCTACACCTTC.

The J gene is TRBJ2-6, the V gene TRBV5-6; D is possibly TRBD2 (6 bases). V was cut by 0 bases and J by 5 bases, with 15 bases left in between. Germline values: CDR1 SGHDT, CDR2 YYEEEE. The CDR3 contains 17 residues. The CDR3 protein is CASSLAGEVSRANVLTF. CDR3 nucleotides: TGTGCCAGCAGCTTGGCCGGGGAGGTATCGCGGGCCAACGTCCTGACTTTC. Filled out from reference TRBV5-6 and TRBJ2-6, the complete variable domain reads DAGVTQSPTHLIKTRGQQVTLRCSPKSGHDTVSWYQQALGQGPQFIFQYYEEEERQRGNFPDRFSGHQFPNYSSELNVNALLLGDSALYLCASSLAGEVSRANVLTFGAGSRLTVL.

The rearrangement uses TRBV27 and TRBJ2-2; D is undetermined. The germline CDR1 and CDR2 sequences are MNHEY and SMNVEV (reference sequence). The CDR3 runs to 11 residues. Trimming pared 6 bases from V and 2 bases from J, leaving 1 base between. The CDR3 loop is CASSNTGELFF. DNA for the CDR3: TGTGCCAGCAGCAACACCGGGGAGCTGTTTTTT.